There are a few counts of the clone carrying this T cell receptor beta chain. This entry comes from a study of blood T cell repertoires in COVID-19. Study as a whole: Sites in the United States, Italy and Spain provided acute and convalescent COVID-19 samples.

Trimming removed 1 base from V and 5 bases from J; junction bases left unmatched: 7. The CDR3 sequence is 18 residues long. CDR1 and CDR2 (germline): SEHNR, FQNEAQ (reference sequence). TCRdb keeps only in-frame clones here, not all; method: immunoSEQ multiplex PCR. This table has approximately 100,000 clones, 70% to 90% appearing once. This TCR was recovered from a man in his 70s with acute or convalescent COVID-19. The chain is built from TRBV7-9 and TRBJ1-6; 11 positions match TRBD1. The sample taken for sequencing was peripheral blood. The CDR3 DNA follows: TGTGCCAGCAGCTTAGGGACAGGGGGCTACCCTGATAATTCACCCCTCCACTTT. Translation gives CASSLGTGGYPDNSPLHF.